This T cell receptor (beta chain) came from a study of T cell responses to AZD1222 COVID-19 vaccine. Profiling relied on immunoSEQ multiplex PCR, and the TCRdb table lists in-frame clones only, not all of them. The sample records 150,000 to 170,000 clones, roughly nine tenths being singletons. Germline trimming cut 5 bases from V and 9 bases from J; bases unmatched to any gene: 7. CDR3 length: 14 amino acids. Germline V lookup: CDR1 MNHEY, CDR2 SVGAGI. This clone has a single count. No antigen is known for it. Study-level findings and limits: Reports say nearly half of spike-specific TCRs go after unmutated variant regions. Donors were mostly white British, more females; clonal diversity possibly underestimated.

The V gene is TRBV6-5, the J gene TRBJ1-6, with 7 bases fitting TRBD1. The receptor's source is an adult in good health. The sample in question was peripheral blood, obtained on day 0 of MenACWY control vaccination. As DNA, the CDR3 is TGTGCCAGCAGTCGAGAACAGGGGAGTTCACCCCTCCACTTT. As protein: CASSREQGSSPLHF.